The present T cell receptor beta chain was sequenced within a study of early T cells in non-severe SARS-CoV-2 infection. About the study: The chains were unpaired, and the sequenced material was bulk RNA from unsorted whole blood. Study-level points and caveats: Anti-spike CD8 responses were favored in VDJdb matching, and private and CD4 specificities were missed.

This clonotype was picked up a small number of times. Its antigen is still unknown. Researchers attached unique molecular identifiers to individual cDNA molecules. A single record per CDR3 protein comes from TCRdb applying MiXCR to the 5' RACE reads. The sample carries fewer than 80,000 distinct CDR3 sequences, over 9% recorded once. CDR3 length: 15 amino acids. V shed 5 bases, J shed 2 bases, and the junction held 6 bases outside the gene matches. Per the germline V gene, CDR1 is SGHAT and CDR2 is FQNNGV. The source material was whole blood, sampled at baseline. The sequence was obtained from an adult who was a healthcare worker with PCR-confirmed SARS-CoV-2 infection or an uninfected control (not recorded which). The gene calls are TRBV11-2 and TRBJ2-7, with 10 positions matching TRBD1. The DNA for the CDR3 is TGTGCCAGCAGCCCTGACAGGGGGCTTCCCTACGAGCAGTACTTC. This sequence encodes CASSPDRGLPYEQYF.